A single sample is the source of the 28 T cell receptor beta chains below, sequenced in a study of cytomegalovirus exposure and HLA in healthy donors. This PCR relied on a set of 60 Vbeta primers and 13 Jbeta primers. Here immunoSEQ multiplex PCR was the method, and the copy in TCRdb shows in-frame clones only, minus some. The repertoire holds about 200,000 clones, 82% seen once, with 2.5% to 3.5% in the top ten. Sequences were obtained from PBMCs. Receptors originate from a woman aged 40 to 50 in good health and CMV-seronegative.

V usage is TRBV9 and J usage is TRBJ2-7, with 12 bases lining up with TRBD2. Germline trimming cut 3 bases from V and 5 bases from J; bases unmatched to any gene: 9. Germline CDR1 SGDLS, CDR2 YYNGEE. The CDR3 loop spans 16 amino acids. The CDR3 is CASSGSSGRASDEQYF. The CDR3 nucleotides read TGTGCCAGCAGCGGGTCTAGCGGGAGGGCCTCGGACGAGCAGTACTTC.

This clone was counted once. The CDR3 sequence: CASSLGERLGQYF. The CDR3, as DNA: TGTGCCAGCAGCTTAGGGGAGCGACTGGGGCAGTACTTC. The chain employs TRBV7-2 and TRBJ2-7, with D possibly TRBD2 on 5 matching bases. Trimming took off 1 base at V and 9 bases at J, with 13 bases between the two ends. The CDR3 is made up of 13 amino acids. Germline V gene data show CDR1 as SGHTA and CDR2 as FQGNSA.

The chain has TRBV4-2 and TRBJ2-3; perhaps TRBD1 as D (6 bases). V gave up 4 bases and J gave up 7 bases, with 15 bases separating them. Germline lookup yields CDR1 LGHNA and CDR2 YNFKEQ. The CDR3 is 14 residues long. Written as DNA, the CDR3 is TGTGCCAGCAGCCCCGGTAGGGACATAAATACGCAGTATTTT. The encoded protein is CASSPGRDINTQYF.

The chain has TRBV5-1 and TRBJ2-1; tentative D call: TRBD2 (6 bases). V lost 4 bases to trimming and J lost 0 bases, with 14 bases between them. The CDR3 contains 16 residues. CDR1 SGHRS and CDR2 YFSETQ come from the germline V gene. The chain's CDR3 is CASSPPTGSSYNEQFF. The CDR3 DNA reads TGCGCCAGCAGCCCTCCCACCGGGAGCTCCTACAATGAGCAGTTCTTC.

The chain recombines TRBV6-1 with TRBJ2-7, with D possibly TRBD1 on 6 matching bases. Trimming cost V 4 bases and J 6 bases, with 13 bases left between them. CDR3 length: 13 residues. Germline assignment: CDR1 MNHNS and CDR2 SASEGT. The CDR3 loop reads CASSVLQGPEQYF. CDR3 bases: TGTGCCAGCAGTGTTCTCCAGGGGCCCGAGCAGTACTTC.

The V gene is TRBV4-2, the J gene TRBJ2-2; D unresolved. The germline V gene encodes CDR1 LGHNA and CDR2 YNFKEQ. The CDR3 loop spans 16 amino acids. V lost 0 bases and J lost 0, with 8 bases in between. The CDR3 protein is CASSQEGTSNTGELFF. The CDR3 DNA sequence: TGTGCCAGCAGCCAAGAGGGCACCTCGAACACCGGGGAGCTGTTTTTT.

The chain links TRBV2 to TRBJ1-1; the match to TRBD1 covers 8 bases. Germline CDR1 SNHLY, CDR2 FYNNEI. The CDR3 runs to 13 residues. V lost 7 bases, J lost 0 bases, and 1 base stayed unmatched. In DNA, the CDR3 is TGTGCCAGCATGGGACAGGTGAACACTGAAGCTTTCTTT. The encoded protein is CASMGQVNTEAFF.

CDR3 coding DNA: TGCGCCAGCAGCTTGGTTCCTAGCGGGCAAGAGACCCAGTACTTC. Protein sequence: CASSLVPSGQETQYF. The chain links TRBV5-1 to TRBJ2-5; TRBD2 agrees at 8 bases. The germline V gene encodes CDR1 SGHRS and CDR2 YFSETQ. V dropped 0 bases and J dropped 2; count of bases not matched to a gene: 3. This CDR3 has 15 amino acids.

A single count supports this clone. This chain joins TRBV27 and TRBJ2-1, with a tentative D call TRBD2 (6 bases). Germline V gene data show CDR1 as MNHEY and CDR2 as SMNVEV (reference sequence). V shed 5 bases and J shed 6 bases, with 8 bases lying between them. The CDR3 extends over 12 amino acids. CDR3 region: CASSNSGNEQFF. DNA of the CDR3: TGTGCCAGCAGTAATAGCGGCAATGAGCAGTTCTTC.

The genes are TRBV11-2 and TRBJ1-2; 9 bases are a match to TRBD1. Per the germline V gene, CDR1 is SGHAT and CDR2 is FQNNGV. Trimming cost V 5 bases and J 8 bases; bases outside gene matches: 9. This CDR3 contains 14 residues. The CDR3 sequence is CASSLFTGGGGYTF. The DNA for the CDR3 is TGTGCCAGCAGCCTTTTCACAGGGGGCGGAGGCTACACCTTC.

The genes are TRBV5-6 and TRBJ1-1; D gene ambiguous. V was cut by 0 bases and J by 4 bases, with 13 bases left in between. The CDR3 has 15 residues. Germline values: CDR1 SGHDT, CDR2 YYEEEE. The CDR3 DNA reads TGTGCCAGCAGCTTGGGCCACCGAGAGGGCACTGAAGCTTTCTTT. It yields the protein CASSLGHREGTEAFF.

This rearrangement joins TRBV5-6 to TRBJ1-2; 9 bases agree with TRBD1. This CDR3 has 14 amino acids. The germline gives CDR1 SGHDT, CDR2 YYEEEE. V gave up 3 bases and J gave up 2 bases; unmatched junction bases: 2. CDR3 loop: CASSSGTGNYGYTF. In DNA, the CDR3 is TGTGCCAGCAGCTCCGGGACAGGGAACTATGGCTACACCTTC.

The chain combines TRBV28 with TRBJ2-7; 10 bases are shared with TRBD1. With V trimmed by 7 bases and J by 0 bases, 6 bases remained unmatched. This CDR3 region has 15 residues. Per germline, CDR1 MDHEN and CDR2 SYDVKM. CDR3 bases: TGTGCCAGCAATTCCCGGGACAGGGGCTCCTACGAGCAGTACTTC. Its translation is CASNSRDRGSYEQYF.

This chain joins TRBV7-8 and TRBJ2-1, with 13 bases matching TRBD2. The germline CDR1 and CDR2 sequences are SGHVS and FQNEAQ. V shed 3 bases, J shed 0 bases, and the junction held 2 bases outside the gene matches. CDR3 length equals 17 residues. CDR3 nucleotide sequence: TGTGCCAGCAGCTTCTGGACTAGCGGGAGCTCCTACAATGAGCAGTTCTTC. Its translation is CASSFWTSGSSYNEQFF.

The chain uses TRBV9 and TRBJ2-1, with a tentative D call TRBD2 (5 bases). CDR1 and CDR2 from the germline V gene are SGDLS and YYNGEE. The ends were cut back, 2 bases at V and 8 bases at J, with 17 bases in the middle. The CDR3 runs to 15 residues. The CDR3 reads CASSVGLFAGDEQFF. CDR3 nucleotide sequence: TGTGCCAGCAGCGTCGGACTGTTCGCGGGCGATGAGCAGTTCTTC.

The V gene is TRBV5-1, the J gene TRBJ2-1; 7 bases are shared with TRBD2. This CDR3 region has 16 residues. The V gene's germline CDR1 is SGHRS and CDR2 YFSETQ. V was clipped by 0 bases and J by 1 base; unmatched bases: 4. This CDR3 reads CASSLAYGGSYNEQFF. The CDR3 bases are TGCGCCAGCAGCTTGGCGTACGGGGGGTCCTACAATGAGCAGTTCTTC.

The rearrangement uses TRBV6-5 and TRBJ2-1; maybe TRBD2 (6 bases). Germline CDR1 and CDR2: MNHEY and SVGAGI. The length of the CDR3 is 14 residues. Deletions cut 6 bases from V and 7 bases from J, with 16 bases between. The CDR3 coding sequence is TGTGCCAGCAGGTTCGCGACAGCGGGTAATGAGCAGTTCTTC. Translated, it gives CASRFATAGNEQFF.

The CDR3 DNA reads TGTGCCCGACGGGACAATAAAGACACCGGGGAGCTGTTTTTT. Its protein product is CARRDNKDTGELFF. The V call is TRBV2, the J call TRBJ2-2; weak D call: TRBD1 (6 bases). With 11 bases removed from V and 3 bases from J, the gap between germline ends came to 16 bases. Germline V gives CDR1 SNHLY, CDR2 FYNNEI. The CDR3 covers 14 residues.

In its sample, this clone was seen once. The gene calls are TRBV9 and TRBJ2-2; a possible D gene is TRBD1 (5 bases). The CDR3 covers 15 residues. Trimming stripped 5 bases from V and 3 bases from J, with 14 bases between. Germline loops: CDR1 SGDLS, CDR2 YYNGEE. The CDR3 is CASSLGEGYTGELFF. The CDR3 nucleotides are TGTGCCAGCAGTCTAGGGGAAGGGTACACCGGGGAGCTGTTTTTT.

The chain is built from TRBV9 and TRBJ2-7, with 14 bases identical to TRBD2. The ends lost 0 bases at V and 5 bases at J; junction bases unmatched: 4. The CDR3 is 16 residues long. CDR1 and CDR2 from the germline V gene are SGDLS and YYNGEE. This CDR3 reads CASSVDPGLAGDEQYF. CDR3 DNA sequence: TGTGCCAGCAGCGTAGACCCGGGACTAGCGGGAGACGAGCAGTACTTC.

V usage is TRBV7-9 and J usage is TRBJ2-7; D perhaps matches TRBD1 (5 bases). The CDR3 runs to 17 residues. Germline values: CDR1 SEHNR, CDR2 FQNEAQ (reference sequence). Trimming cost V 5 bases and J 5 bases, with 25 bases left between them. CDR3 amino acids: CASSQTLGQGRLNEQYF. The CDR3, as DNA: TGTGCCAGCAGCCAGACTCTGGGGCAGGGTCGGTTGAACGAGCAGTACTTC.

The chain recombines TRBV5-4 with TRBJ1-1, with D unresolved. CDR3 size: 15 residues. The germline gives CDR1 SGHNT, CDR2 YYREEE (reference sequence). Trimming left V 0 bases short and J 0 bases short, with 9 bases between. The CDR3 loop reads CASSLAVALNTEAFF. CDR3 nucleotide sequence: TGTGCCAGCAGCTTGGCTGTAGCCTTGAACACTGAAGCTTTCTTT.

Comment on this clone: The same CDR3 can be traced to other DNA sequences in this sample. The chain uses TRBV6-5 and TRBJ2-7; tentatively, D is TRBD1 (5 bases). The CDR3 runs 14 residues. Between the trimmed V and J ends, which lost 6 bases and 0 bases, there was a span of 12 bases. Germline V gives CDR1 MNHEY, CDR2 SVGAGI. The CDR3 DNA follows: TGTGCCAGCAGGTCAACAGGTTTCTCCTACGAGCAGTACTTC. Protein: CASRSTGFSYEQYF.

V gene TRBV7-8 combines with J gene TRBJ2-7; a possible D gene is TRBD2 (5 bases). This CDR3 is built from 16 residues. Between the trimmed V and J ends, which lost 1 base and 0 bases, there was a span of 13 bases. Germline CDR1 is SGHVS and CDR2 is FQNEAQ. The chain's CDR3 is CASSLVWSGSSYEQYF. CDR3 DNA sequence: TGTGCCAGCAGCTTAGTATGGTCGGGGAGCTCCTACGAGCAGTACTTC.

This sequence joins TRBV7-8 and TRBJ2-1; TRBD2 agrees at 9 bases. Germline V gene sequence: CDR1 SGHVS, CDR2 FQNEAQ. The CDR3 is 15 residues long. V shed 6 bases, J shed 6 bases, and the junction held 9 bases outside the gene matches. CDR3 coding DNA: TGTGCCAGCAGTGAACCGGGACTAGCCGTCAATGAGCAGTTCTTC. This translates into CASSEPGLAVNEQFF.

V and J are TRBV27 and TRBJ1-6; 8 bases are a match to TRBD1. This CDR3 comprises 15 residues. CDR1 is MNHEY and CDR2 is SMNVEV in the germline V gene (reference sequence). The V segment lost 6 bases and the J segment 4 bases; nucleotides outside the gene matches: 5. The CDR3 DNA sequence: TGTGCCAGCAGGGACCGGACAGGGTATAATTCACCCCTCCACTTT. Amino acid sequence: CASRDRTGYNSPLHF.

V and J are TRBV6-5 and TRBJ1-5, with a possible D match to TRBD1 (6 bases). V was trimmed by 4 bases and J by 3 bases, leaving 10 bases between them. This CDR3 contains 14 residues. Germline lookup yields CDR1 MNHEY and CDR2 SVGAGI. The chain's CDR3 is CASSFGQFNQPQHF. CDR3 nucleotides: TGTGCCAGCAGTTTTGGACAGTTCAATCAGCCCCAGCATTTT.

This clone was seen more than once but under ten times. The chain recombines TRBV5-1 with TRBJ2-1, with 8 nucleotides matching TRBD2. CDR1 SGHRS and CDR2 YFSETQ come from the germline V gene. The CDR3 extends over 16 amino acids. V was pared by 4 bases and J by 9 bases, with 15 bases of the junction left unmatched. CDR3 DNA sequence: TGCGCCAGCAGCAGGTTAAGCGGGAGTTCTCAAGGTGAGCAGTTCTTC. This sequence encodes CASSRLSGSSQGEQFF.